The clone carrying this TCR beta chain has a count of ten or more. Time point noted: newly diagnosed GD, antithyroid drugs for less than 3 months. From RNA extracted from PBMCs, the TCR library was made. The CDR3 extends over 14 amino acids. The V end lost 4 bases, the J end lost 5 bases, and 14 bases lay between the germline ends. The germline V gene has CDR1 GTSNPN and CDR2 SVGIG (reference sequence). The sample comes from a study of regulatory T cells in long-lasting Graves disease. CDR3 regions were amplified by Arm-PCR using iRepertoire HTBI primers to build TCR beta libraries. TCRdb called the multiplex PCR reads again in MiXCR, with one record for every CDR3 protein. This table holds 400,000 to 550,000 distinct CDR3 sequences, about a sixth found once. The data were also submitted as part of a second study, on T cells in Graves' hyperthyroidism and ophthalmopathy. As that report states: TCR CDR3 underwent first-round RT-PCR with the HTBI primer set.

Here the sequenced sample was peripheral blood mononuclear cells (PBMCs), taken at new diagnosis, from a patient treated with antithyroid drugs. V and J are TRBV30 and TRBJ2-2; no clear D. The clonotype was recovered from a young woman with Graves disease. CDR3 sequence: CAWNTWSETGELFF. CDR3 nucleotides: TGTGCCTGGAACACCTGGTCAGAAACCGGGGAGCTGTTTTTT.